This T cell receptor beta chain was documented in a study of blood T cell repertoires in COVID-19. Here immunoSEQ multiplex PCR was the method, and the copy in TCRdb shows in-frame clones only, minus some. The sample comprises some 82,000 clones, approximately 80% of which are singletons, and over 35% rests with the top ten. The clonotype originates from an elderly man with acute or convalescent COVID-19. Sequencing was carried out using peripheral blood.

CDR3 amino acids: CASSLWQGVGREQYF. The CDR3 nucleotides read TGTGCCAGCAGTTTATGGCAGGGGGTGGGACGCGAGCAGTACTTC. The chain employs TRBV28 and TRBJ2-7; 7 positions match TRBD1. The CDR3 totals 15 residues. V gave up 0 bases and J gave up 6 bases; unmatched junction bases: 8. The germline V gene encodes CDR1 MDHEN and CDR2 SYDVKM.